This T cell receptor beta chain was captured in a study of naive and memory T cell subsets. This clonotype appeared many times. Its antigen is unknown. Germline V lookup: CDR1 SGHNT, CDR2 YYREEE (reference sequence). CDR3 size: 15 residues. V lost 8 bases and J 5 bases, leaving 22 bases between the germline ends. An equimolar mix of two oligonucleotides served as the beta constant-region primer for TRBC1 and TRBC2. Ligation attached a single-stranded oligonucleotide with a 12-nucleotide UMI and the SP2 primer to the cDNA 3' end. Ligated cDNA was amplified by four rounds of PCR with nested alpha and beta constant-region primers and SP2. One entry per CDR3 protein results from TCRdb running MiXCR on the UMI-ligation and nested PCR reads. The repertoire includes 100,000 or so distinct CDR3 sequences, 5.5% to 8.5% of them detected once, and over 1.5% sits in the top ten. Findings of the study overall: In CD4 and CD8 cells, diversity dropped from naive through EMRA. Over 90% of naive TCR sequences appeared only once after error correction, unlike memory subsets.

Material: central memory CD4+ T cells from blood. The rearrangement joins TRBV5-4 to TRBJ1-1; the D gene is possibly TRBD1 (5 bases). This TCR was sampled from a human donor in good health. The CDR3 sequence is CASFRSGGRRTEAFF. For the CDR3, the DNA is TGTGCCAGTTTTCGCAGTGGGGGTCGTCGGACTGAAGCTTTCTTT. Drawing the rest from reference TRBV5-4 and TRBJ1-1, the complete variable domain is ETGVTQSPTHLIKTRGQQVTLRCSSQSGHNTVSWYQQALGQGPQFIFQYYREEENGRGNFPPRFSGLQFPNYSSELNVNALELDDSALYLCASFRSGGRRTEAFFGQGTRLTVV.